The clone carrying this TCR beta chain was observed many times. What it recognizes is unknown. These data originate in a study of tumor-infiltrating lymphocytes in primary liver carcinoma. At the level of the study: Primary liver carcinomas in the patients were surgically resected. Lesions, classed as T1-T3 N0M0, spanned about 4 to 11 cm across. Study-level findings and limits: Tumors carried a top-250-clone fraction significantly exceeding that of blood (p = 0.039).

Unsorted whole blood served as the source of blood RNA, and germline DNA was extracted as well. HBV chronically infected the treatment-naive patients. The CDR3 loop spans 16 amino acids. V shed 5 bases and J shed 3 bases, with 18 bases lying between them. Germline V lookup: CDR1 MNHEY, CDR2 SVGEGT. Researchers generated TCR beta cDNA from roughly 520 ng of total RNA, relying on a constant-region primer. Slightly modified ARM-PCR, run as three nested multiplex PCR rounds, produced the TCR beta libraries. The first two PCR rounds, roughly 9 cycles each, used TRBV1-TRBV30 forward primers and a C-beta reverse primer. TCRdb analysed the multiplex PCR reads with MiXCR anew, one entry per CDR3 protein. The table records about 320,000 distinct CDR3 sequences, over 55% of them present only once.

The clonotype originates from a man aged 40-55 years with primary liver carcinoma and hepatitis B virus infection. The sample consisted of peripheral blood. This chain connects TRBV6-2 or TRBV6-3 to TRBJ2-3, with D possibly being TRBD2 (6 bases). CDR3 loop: CASSPWTSAGTDTQYF. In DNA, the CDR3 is TGTGCCAGCAGTCCTTGGACATCCGCGGGGACAGATACGCAGTATTTT.